This entry lists 7 T cell receptor beta chains sequenced from one sample in a study of T cells in Graves' hyperthyroidism and ophthalmopathy. RNA transcripts gave rise to amplified TCR beta CDR3 regions. Initially, a first-round RT-PCR of the TCR CDR3 employed the HTBI primer set. TCRdb re-called the multiplex PCR reads with MiXCR, one entry per CDR3 protein. The table has 280,000 or so distinct CDR3 sequences, around a quarter seen once. Sample: blood. The receptors derive from a man in his forties with Graves' hyperthyroidism that later progressed to Graves' ophthalmopathy.

This clonotype was counted many times. V is TRBV28 and J is TRBJ2-2; no firm D call. This CDR3 region has 13 residues. V lost 5 bases to trimming and J lost 1 base, with 5 bases between them. CDR1 is MDHEN, CDR2 SYDVKM, per germline. CDR3 coding DNA: TGTGCCAGCAGTCCCGGGAACACCGGGGAGCTGTTTTTT. Its protein product is CASSPGNTGELFF.

The table lists this clonotype with many counts. The rearrangement uses TRBV27 and TRBJ2-7, with 9 bases that match TRBD1. Germline V gene sequence: CDR1 MNHEY, CDR2 SMNVEV (reference sequence). The CDR3 has 14 residues. After removal of 5 bases from V and 1 base from J, the junction contained 3 bases not matched to a gene. CDR3: CASSGTGPSYEQYF. In nucleotides, the CDR3 is TGTGCCAGCAGTGGGACAGGGCCATCCTACGAGCAGTACTTC.

This clonotype was recorded many times. This chain joins TRBV6-5 and TRBJ2-7; TRBD1 might be the D (6 bases). V dropped 4 bases and J dropped 4 bases, with 26 bases sitting between them. CDR1 is MNHEY, CDR2 SVGAGI, per germline. The CDR3 contains 18 residues. The CDR3 region has the DNA TGTGCCAGCAGTTCGCACAGAGGTTTGACGGCTAGGGGGTACGAGCAGTACTTC. The encoded protein is CASSSHRGLTARGYEQYF.

This clonotype appeared many times. The V call is TRBV10-3, the J call TRBJ2-3; D is unclear. Trimming pared 3 bases from V and 0 bases from J, leaving 1 base between. This CDR3 spans 12 amino acids. Germline values: CDR1 ENHRY, CDR2 SYGVKD. The CDR3 here is CAISDSTDTQYF. CDR3 nucleotide sequence: TGTGCCATCAGTGACAGCACAGATACGCAGTATTTT.

This clonotype was detected many times. A read error may produce the germline difference seen at one junction end. The chain recombines TRBV7-8 with TRBJ1-1; tentatively, D is TRBD1 (6 bases). The CDR3 loop spans 17 amino acids. CDR1 and CDR2 (germline): SGHVS, FQNEAQ. The CDR3 nucleotides read TGTGCCAGCAGCGTAACTCCACAGGGCTCCATGAACACTGAAGCTTCCTTT. Its translation is CASSVTPQGSMNTEASF. Variable domain in full (rest from reference TRBV7-8 and TRBJ1-1): GAGVSQSPRYKVAKRGQDVALRCDPISGHVSLFWYQQALGQGPEFLTYFQNEAQLDKSGLPSDRFFAERPEGSVSTLKIQRTQQEDSAVYLCASSVTPQGSMNTEASFGQGTRLTVV.

This clonotype was seen many times. A much larger clone differs by one base, so this may be a read error. CDR3 nucleotide sequence: TGTGCCAGCATAGAAGGTGTCGGTCAGCCCCAGCATTTT. This encodes CASIEGVGQPQHF. The chain links TRBV6-1 to TRBJ1-5; D call uncertain. V lost 7 bases to trimming and J lost 6 bases, with 13 bases between them. The germline V gene encodes CDR1 MNHNS and CDR2 SASEGT. The CDR3 is 13 amino acids.

This chain uses TRBV2 with TRBJ2-5, with D tentatively TRBD2 (7 bases). Germline lookup yields CDR1 SNHLY and CDR2 FYNNEI. This CDR3 region has 16 residues. Trimming pared 1 base from V and 2 bases from J, leaving 14 bases between. The CDR3 DNA follows: TGTGCCAGCAGTGAAGATAGGGGGGGCCCTCAAGAGACCCAGTACTTC. Its protein product is CASSEDRGGPQETQYF.